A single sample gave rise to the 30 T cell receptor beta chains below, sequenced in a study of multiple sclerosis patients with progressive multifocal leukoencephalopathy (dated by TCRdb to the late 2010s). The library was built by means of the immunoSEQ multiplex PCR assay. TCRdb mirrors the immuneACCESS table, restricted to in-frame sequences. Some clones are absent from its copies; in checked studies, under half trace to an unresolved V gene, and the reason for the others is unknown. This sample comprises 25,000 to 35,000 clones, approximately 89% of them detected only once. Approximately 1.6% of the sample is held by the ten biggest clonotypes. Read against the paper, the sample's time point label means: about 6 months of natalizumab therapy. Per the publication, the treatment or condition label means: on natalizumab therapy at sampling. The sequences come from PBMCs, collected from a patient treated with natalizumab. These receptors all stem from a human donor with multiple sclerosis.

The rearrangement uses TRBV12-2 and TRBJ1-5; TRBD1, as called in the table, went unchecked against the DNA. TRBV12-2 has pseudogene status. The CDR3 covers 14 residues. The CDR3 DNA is TGTGCAAGTCGCTTACCAGGGGATGATCAGCCCCAGCATTTT. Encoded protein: CASRLPGDDQPQHF.

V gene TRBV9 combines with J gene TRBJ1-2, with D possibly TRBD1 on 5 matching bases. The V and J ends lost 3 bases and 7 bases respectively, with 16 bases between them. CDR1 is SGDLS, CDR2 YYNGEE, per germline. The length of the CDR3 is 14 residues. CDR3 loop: CASSAWDGSFGYTF. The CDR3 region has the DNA TGTGCCAGCAGCGCCTGGGACGGTTCGTTTGGCTACACCTTC.

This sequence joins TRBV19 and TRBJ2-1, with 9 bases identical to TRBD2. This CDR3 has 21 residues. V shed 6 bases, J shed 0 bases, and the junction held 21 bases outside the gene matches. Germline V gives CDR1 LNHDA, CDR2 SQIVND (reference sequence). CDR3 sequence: CASSPRVVQTSGGSSYNEQFF. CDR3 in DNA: TGTGCCAGTAGCCCTAGGGTGGTCCAGACTAGCGGAGGGAGCTCCTACAATGAGCAGTTCTTC.

CDR3: CASSLGGTSGSSTDTQYF. The CDR3 nucleotides are TGTGCCAGCAGCTTAGGCGGGACTAGCGGGTCTAGCACAGATACGCAGTATTTT. The chain has TRBV7-7 and TRBJ2-3, with 12 bases matching TRBD2. The CDR3 contains 18 residues. V dropped 1 base and J dropped 0; count of bases not matched to a gene: 5. Germline V CDR1 and CDR2: SSHAT, FNYEAQ (reference sequence).

CDR3 bases: TGTGCCAGCAGCTACACCGGTAGCAATCAGCCCCAGCATTTT. It translates to CASSYTGSNQPQHF. The rearrangement links TRBV28 to TRBJ1-5; the D is unclear. The CDR3 is 14 amino acids. Germline loops: CDR1 MDHEN, CDR2 SYDVKM. The V end was cut by 6 bases, the J end by 0 bases, with 9 bases between.

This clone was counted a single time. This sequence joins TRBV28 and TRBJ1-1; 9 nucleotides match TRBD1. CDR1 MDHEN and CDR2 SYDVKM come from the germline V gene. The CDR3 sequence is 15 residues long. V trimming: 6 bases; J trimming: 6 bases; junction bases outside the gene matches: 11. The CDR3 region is CASRMGGQGIPEAFF. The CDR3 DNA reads TGTGCCAGCAGAATGGGGGGACAGGGAATCCCTGAAGCTTTCTTT.

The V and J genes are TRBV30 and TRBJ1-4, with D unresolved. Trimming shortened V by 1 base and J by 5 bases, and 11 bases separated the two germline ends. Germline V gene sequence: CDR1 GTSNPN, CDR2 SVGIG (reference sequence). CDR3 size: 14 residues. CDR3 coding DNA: TGTGCCTGGAGTGACGGCAGAGCGAATGAAAAACTGTTTTTT. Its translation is CAWSDGRANEKLFF.

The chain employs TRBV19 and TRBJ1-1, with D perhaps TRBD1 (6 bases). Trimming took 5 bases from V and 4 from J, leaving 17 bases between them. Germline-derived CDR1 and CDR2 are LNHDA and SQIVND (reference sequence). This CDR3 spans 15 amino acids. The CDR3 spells CASSRKAGGGTEAFF. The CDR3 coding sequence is TGTGCCAGTAGTCGGAAGGCCGGAGGGGGCACTGAAGCTTTCTTT.

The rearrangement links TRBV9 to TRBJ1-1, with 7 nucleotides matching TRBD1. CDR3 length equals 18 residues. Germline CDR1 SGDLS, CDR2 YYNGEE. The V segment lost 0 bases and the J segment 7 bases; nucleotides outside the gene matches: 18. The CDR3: CASSVEGQYSGGGSEAFF. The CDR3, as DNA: TGTGCCAGCAGCGTAGAAGGGCAATACTCAGGGGGAGGGAGTGAAGCTTTCTTT.

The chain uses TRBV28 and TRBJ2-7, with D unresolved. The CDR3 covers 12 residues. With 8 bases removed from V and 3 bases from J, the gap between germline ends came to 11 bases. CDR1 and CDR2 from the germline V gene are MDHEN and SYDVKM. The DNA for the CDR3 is TGTGCCAGCCGGGCCCCCCACTACGAGCAGTACTTC. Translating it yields CASRAPHYEQYF.

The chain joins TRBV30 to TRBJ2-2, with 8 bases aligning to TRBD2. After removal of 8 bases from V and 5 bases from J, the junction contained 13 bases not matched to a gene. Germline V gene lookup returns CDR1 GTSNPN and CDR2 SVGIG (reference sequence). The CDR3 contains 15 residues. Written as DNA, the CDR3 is TGTGCCCTTACTGGGGCGGGAGGAGAGACCGGGGAGCTGTTTTTT. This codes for CALTGAGGETGELFF. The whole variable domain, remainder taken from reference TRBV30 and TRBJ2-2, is SQTIHQWPATLVQPVGSPLSLECTVEGTSNPNLYWYRQAAGRGLQLLFYSVGIGQISSEVPQNLSASRPQDRQFILSSKKLLLSDSGFYLCALTGAGGETGELFFGEGSRLTVL.

The CDR3 DNA is TGTGCCGGGGGCTGGGGCACTGAAGCTTTCTTT. Protein sequence: CAGGWGTEAFF. The rearrangement links TRBV28 to TRBJ1-1; a weak D match, TRBD1 (6 bases). Germline-derived CDR1 and CDR2 are MDHEN and SYDVKM. The CDR3 runs to 11 residues. Trimming cost V 11 bases and J 4 bases, with 11 bases left between them.

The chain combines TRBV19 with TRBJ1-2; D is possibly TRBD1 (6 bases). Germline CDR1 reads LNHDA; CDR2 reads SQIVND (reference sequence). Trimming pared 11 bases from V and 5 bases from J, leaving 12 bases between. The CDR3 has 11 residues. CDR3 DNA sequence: TGTGCCGCCAGGGGCTTTTATGGCTACACCTTC. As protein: CAARGFYGYTF.

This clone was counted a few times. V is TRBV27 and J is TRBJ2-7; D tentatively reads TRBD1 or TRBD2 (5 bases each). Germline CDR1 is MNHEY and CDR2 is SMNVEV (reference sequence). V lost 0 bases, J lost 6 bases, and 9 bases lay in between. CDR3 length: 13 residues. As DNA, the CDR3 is TGTGCCAGCAGTTTATCGGTGAGGGGCGAGCAGTACTTC. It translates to CASSLSVRGEQYF.

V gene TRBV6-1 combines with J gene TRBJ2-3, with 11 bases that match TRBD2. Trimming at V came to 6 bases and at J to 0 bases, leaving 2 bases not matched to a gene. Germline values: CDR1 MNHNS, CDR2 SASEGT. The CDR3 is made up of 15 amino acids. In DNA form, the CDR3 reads TGTGCCAGCAGCAGGACTAGCGGGAGCACAGATACGCAGTATTTT. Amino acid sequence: CASSRTSGSTDTQYF.

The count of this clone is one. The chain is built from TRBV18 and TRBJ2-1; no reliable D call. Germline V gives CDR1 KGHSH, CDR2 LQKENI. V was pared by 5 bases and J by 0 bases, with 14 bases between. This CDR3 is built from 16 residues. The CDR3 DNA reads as TGTGCCAGCTCAACACTTCCCGACCTCTCCTACAATGAGCAGTTCTTC. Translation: CASSTLPDLSYNEQFF.

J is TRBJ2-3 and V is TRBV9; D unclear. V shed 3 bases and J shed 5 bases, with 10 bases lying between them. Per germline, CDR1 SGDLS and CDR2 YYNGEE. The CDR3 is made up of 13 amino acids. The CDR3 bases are TGTGCCAGCAGCGCCGGCTACTTAGATACGCAGTATTTT. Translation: CASSAGYLDTQYF. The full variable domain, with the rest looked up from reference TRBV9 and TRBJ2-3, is DSGVTQTPKHLITATGQRVTLRCSPRSGDLSVYWYQQSLDQGLQFLIQYYNGEERAKGNILERFSAQQFPDLHSELNLSSLELGDSALYFCASSAGYLDTQYFGPGTRLTVL.

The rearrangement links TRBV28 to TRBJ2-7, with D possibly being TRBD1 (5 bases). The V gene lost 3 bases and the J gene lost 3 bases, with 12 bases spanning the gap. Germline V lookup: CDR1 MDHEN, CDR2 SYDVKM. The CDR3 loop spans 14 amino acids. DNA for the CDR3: TGTGCCAGCAGTTTGAGGACACCCTTCTACGAGCAGTACTTC. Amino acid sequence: CASSLRTPFYEQYF.

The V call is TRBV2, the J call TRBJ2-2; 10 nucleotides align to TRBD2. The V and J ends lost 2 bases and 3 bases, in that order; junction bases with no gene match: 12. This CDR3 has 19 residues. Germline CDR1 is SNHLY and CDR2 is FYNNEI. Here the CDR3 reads CASSEHGIIGTSDTGELFF. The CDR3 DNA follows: TGTGCCAGCAGTGAACATGGTATTATAGGGACTAGCGACACCGGGGAGCTGTTTTTT.

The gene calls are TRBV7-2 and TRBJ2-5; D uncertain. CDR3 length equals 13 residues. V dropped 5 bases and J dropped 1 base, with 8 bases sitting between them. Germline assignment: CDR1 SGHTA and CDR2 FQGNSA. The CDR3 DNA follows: TGTGCCAGCAGCCCAACCCCCCAAGAGACCCAGTACTTC. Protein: CASSPTPQETQYF.

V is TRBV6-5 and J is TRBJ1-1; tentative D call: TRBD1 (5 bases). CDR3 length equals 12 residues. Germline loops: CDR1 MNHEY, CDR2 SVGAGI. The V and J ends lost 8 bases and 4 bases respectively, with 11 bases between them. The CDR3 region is CASAKGPTEAFF. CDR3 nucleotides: TGTGCCAGCGCGAAGGGGCCCACTGAAGCTTTCTTT.

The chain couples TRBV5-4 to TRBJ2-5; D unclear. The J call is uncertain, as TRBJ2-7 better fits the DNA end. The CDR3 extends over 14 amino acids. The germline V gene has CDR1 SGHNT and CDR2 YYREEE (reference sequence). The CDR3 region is CASSFHPNSYEQYF. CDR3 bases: TGTGCCAGCAGCTTCCACCCCAACTCCTACGAGCAGTACTTC.

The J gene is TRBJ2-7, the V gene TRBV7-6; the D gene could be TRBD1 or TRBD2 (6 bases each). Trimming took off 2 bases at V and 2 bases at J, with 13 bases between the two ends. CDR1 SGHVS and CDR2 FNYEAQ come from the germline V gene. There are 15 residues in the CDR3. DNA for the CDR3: TGTGCCAGCAGCTTAATGTCGGGGGCGACCTACGAGCAGTACTTC. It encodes CASSLMSGATYEQYF.

The CDR3 reads CASSFVGVAGTGTDTQYF. CDR3 nucleotide sequence: TGTGCCAGCAGCTTCGTTGGGGTAGCGGGGACCGGCACAGATACGCAGTATTTT. The chain is built from TRBV11-2 and TRBJ2-3, with 8 bases fitting TRBD2. The CDR3 has 18 residues. V was clipped by 3 bases and J by 1 base; unmatched bases: 12. The V gene's germline CDR1 is SGHAT and CDR2 FQNNGV.

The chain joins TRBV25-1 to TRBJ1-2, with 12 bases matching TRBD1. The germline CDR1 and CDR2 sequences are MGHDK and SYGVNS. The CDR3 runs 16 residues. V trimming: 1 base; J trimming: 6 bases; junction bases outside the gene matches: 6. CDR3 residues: CASSEFAGQGANGYTF. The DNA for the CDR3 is TGTGCCAGCAGTGAATTCGCGGGACAGGGGGCAAATGGCTACACCTTC.

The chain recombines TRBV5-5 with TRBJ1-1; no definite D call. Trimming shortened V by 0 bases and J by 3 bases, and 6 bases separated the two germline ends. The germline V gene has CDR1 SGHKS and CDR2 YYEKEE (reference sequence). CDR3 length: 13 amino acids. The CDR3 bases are TGTGCCAGCAGCTTGGATAGCTACACTGAAGCTTTCTTT. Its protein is CASSLDSYTEAFF.

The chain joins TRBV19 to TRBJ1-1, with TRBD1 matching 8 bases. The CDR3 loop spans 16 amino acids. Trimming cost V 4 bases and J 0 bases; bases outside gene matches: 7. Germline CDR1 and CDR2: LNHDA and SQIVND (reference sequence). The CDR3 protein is CASSRRQGRMNTEAFF. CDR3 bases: TGTGCCAGTAGTAGACGACAGGGGCGGATGAACACTGAAGCTTTCTTT.

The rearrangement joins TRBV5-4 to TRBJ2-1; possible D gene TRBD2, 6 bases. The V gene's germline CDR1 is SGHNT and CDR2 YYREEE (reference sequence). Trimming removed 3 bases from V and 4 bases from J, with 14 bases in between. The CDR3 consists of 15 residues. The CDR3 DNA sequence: TGTGCCAGCAGCTCGAGGAGGGCCTTATACAATGAGCAGTTCTTC. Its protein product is CASSSRRALYNEQFF.

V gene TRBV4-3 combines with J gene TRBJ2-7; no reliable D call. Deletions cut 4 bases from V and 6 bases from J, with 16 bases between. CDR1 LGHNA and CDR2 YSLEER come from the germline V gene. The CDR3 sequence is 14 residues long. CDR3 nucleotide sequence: TGCGCCAGCAGCCCCGAGGTGTGGTTTGGCGAGCAGTACTTC. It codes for CASSPEVWFGEQYF.

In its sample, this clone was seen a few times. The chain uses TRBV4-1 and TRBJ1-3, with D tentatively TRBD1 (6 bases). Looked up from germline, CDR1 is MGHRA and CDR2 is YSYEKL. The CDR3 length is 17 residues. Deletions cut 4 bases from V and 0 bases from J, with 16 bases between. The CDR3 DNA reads TGCGCCAGCAGCCTAGCCCTGAGACAGGACTCTGGAAACACCATATATTTT. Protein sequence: CASSLALRQDSGNTIYF.